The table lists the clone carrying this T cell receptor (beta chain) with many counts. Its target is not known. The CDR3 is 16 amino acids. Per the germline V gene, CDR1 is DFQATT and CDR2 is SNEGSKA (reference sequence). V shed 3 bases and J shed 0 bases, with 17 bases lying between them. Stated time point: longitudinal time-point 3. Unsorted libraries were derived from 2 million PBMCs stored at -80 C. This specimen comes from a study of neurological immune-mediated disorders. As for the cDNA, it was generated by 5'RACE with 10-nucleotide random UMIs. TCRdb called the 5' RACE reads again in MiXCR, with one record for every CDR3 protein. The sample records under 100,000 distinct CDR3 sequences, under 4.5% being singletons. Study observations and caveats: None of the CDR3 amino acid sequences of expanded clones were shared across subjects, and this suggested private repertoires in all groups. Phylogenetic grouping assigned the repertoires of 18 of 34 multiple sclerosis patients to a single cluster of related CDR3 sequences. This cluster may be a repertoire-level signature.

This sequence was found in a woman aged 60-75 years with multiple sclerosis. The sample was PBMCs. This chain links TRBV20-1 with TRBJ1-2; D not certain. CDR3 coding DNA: TGCAGTGCTAGCTCTTTCTTCCGAGTAGCTAACTATGGCTACACCTTC. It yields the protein CSASSFFRVANYGYTF.